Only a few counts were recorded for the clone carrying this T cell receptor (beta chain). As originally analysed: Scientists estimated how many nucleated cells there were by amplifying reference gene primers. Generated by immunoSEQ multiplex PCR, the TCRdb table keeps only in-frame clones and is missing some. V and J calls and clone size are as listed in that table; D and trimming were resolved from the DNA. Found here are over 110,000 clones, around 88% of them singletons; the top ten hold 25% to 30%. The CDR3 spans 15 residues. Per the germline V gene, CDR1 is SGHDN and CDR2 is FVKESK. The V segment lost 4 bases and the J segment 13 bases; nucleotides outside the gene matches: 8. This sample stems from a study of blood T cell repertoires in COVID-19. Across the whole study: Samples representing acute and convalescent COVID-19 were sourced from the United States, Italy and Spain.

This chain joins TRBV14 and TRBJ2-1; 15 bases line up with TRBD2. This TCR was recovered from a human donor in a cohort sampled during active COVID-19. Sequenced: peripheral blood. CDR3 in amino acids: CASSPFGLAGGDQFF. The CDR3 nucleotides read TGTGCCAGCAGCCCCTTCGGACTAGCGGGGGGGGACCAGTTCTTC.